This T cell receptor beta chain was documented in a study of blood T cell repertoires in COVID-19 (TCRdb year 2020). A note on the overall study: The collaborator samples originated in the United States, Italy and Spain and spanned the acute and convalescent phases of COVID-19. The material from the prospective study consisted of cDNA or gDNA derived from T cells, B-cell-depleted T cells, or PBMCs. Deeply sampled blood TCRbeta repertoires from subjects exposed to, actively infected with, or recovered from COVID-19 were included in the dataset. The repertoires were released in a freely available public database meant as a resource for research on the immune response to SARS-CoV-2. The samples were drawn from two sources: the first 160 participants of the ongoing ImmuneRACE study, and 1,000 to 1,500 subjects contributed by 6 global collaborators. Sample metadata almost always included a de-identified subject ID, COVID-19 status, age in years and sex. HLA class I and class II types, where available, came from metadata supplied by the sample provider rather than from assay-based typing.

The immunoSEQ Assay, a bias-controlled multiplex PCR, was used to amplify TCRbeta CDR3 regions from genomic DNA. Per the source publication's procedure: The number of nucleated cells in each sample was estimated by amplification of reference gene primers within the assay. To quantify the absolute abundance of each unique TCRbeta CDR3 rearrangement, sequence reads were collapsed and filtered. For each sample, productive Simpson clonality was calculated as the square root of Simpson's diversity index over productive rearrangements. TCRdb limited this immuneACCESS table to in-frame rearrangements with V and J called. A share of clones is missing; checked studies link under half to unresolved V genes, and the rest is unexplained. D and trimming were read from the DNA, whereas the V and J calls and clone size are those reported in that table. The sample has approximately 210,000 clones on record, approximately 77% of them singletons. Less than 4% of the sample is held by the ten biggest clonotypes.

As to this clone: Its antigen is still unknown. No much larger clone is present one base from it, and per-base qualities are unavailable.

Trimming costs V 5 bases and J 4 bases, and their ends lie 11 bases apart. According to the germline V gene, CDR1 reads SNHLY and CDR2 reads FYNNEI. The CDR3 numbers 13 residues from cysteine through phenylalanine. Left in the record is the CDR3 DNA by itself, 39 bases read in frame from the first base. The paper as a whole reports these results and caveats: How much clinical and demographic metadata was included differed by source and by participant, and the metadata was provided uncurated.

Collaborating institutions collected whole blood in K2EDTA tubes following their own protocols. For TCRbeta analysis, collaborators shipped samples as frozen whole blood, isolated PBMCs, or DNA extracted from either of those sample types. Sequencing was done on a sample of peripheral blood. This chain joins TRBV2 to TRBJ1-1, and the D gene may be TRBD1, 6 bases matching. This sequence was found in a woman at least 80 years old with acute or convalescent COVID-19. Here is the DNA: TGTGCCAGCAGTTACAGGGATGGCACTGAAGCTTTCTTT. Translated, it gives CASSYRDGTEAFF.